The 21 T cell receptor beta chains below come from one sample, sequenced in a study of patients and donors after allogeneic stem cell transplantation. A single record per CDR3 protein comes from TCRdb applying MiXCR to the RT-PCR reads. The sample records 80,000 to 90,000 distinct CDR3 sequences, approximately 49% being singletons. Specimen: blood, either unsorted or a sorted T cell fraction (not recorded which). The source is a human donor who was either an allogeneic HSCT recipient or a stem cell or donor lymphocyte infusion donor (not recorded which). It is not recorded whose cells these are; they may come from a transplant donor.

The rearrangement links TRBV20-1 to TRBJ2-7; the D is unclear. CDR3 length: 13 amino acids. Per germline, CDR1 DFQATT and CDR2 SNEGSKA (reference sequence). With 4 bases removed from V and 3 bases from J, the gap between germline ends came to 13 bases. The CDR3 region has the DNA TGCAGTGCTACCCTTCATACTCACTACGAGCAGTACTTC. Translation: CSATLHTHYEQYF.

Here the CDR3 reads CASSLRSRGTEAFF. The CDR3 coding sequence is TGTGCCAGCAGCCTTCGGTCGCGGGGCACTGAAGCTTTCTTT. This chain joins TRBV6-5 and TRBJ1-1, with unresolved D. The V end lost 6 bases, the J end lost 4 bases, and 15 bases lay between the germline ends. CDR3 length equals 14 residues. Per the germline V gene, CDR1 is MNHEY and CDR2 is SVGAGI.

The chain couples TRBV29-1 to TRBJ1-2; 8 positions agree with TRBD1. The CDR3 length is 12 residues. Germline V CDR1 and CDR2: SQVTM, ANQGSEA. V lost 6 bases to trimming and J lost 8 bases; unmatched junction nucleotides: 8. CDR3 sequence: CSVGDRGDGYTF. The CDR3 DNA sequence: TGCAGCGTAGGCGACAGGGGTGACGGCTACACCTTC.

The CDR3 DNA is TGCGCCAGCAGCTCCCACAGGGGGGCCTTGGACACTGAAGCTTTCTTT. Protein product: CASSSHRGALDTEAFF. The gene calls are TRBV5-1 and TRBJ1-1, with 8 bases fitting TRBD1. Germline loops: CDR1 SGHRS, CDR2 YFSETQ. The CDR3 loop spans 16 amino acids. With 3 bases clipped from V and 3 bases from J, the junction kept 10 bases outside the gene matches. The full variable domain, in which reference TRBV5-1 and TRBJ1-1 provide the parts outside the CDR3, is KAGVTQTPRYLIKTRGQQVTLSCSPISGHRSVSWYQQTPGQGLQFLFEYFSETQRNKGNFPGRFSGRQFSNSRSEMNVSTLELGDSALYLCASSSHRGALDTEAFFGQGTRLTVV.

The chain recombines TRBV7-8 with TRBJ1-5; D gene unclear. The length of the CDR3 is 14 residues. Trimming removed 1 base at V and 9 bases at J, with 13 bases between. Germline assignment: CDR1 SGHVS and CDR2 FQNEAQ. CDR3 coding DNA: TGTGCCAGCAGCTTAGAGGGAGGGTGGCCGCCCCAGCATTTT. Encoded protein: CASSLEGGWPPQHF.

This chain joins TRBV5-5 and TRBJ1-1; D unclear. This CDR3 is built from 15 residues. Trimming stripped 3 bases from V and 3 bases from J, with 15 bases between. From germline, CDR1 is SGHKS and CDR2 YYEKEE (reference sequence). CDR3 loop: CASSWQSDLDTEAFF. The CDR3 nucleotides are TGTGCCAGCAGCTGGCAGAGCGATCTTGACACTGAAGCTTTCTTT.

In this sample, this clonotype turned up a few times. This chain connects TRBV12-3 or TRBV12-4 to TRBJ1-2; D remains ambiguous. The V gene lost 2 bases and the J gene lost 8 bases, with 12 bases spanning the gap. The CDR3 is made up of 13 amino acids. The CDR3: CASSLPRDRGYTF. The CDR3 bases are TGTGCCAGCAGTTTACCCCGGGATCGGGGCTACACCTTC.

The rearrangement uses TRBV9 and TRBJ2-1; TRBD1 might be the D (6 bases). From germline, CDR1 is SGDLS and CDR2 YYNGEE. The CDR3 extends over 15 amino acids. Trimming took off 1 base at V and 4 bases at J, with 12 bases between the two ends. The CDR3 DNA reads TGTGCCAGCAGCGTATTGGCAGGGGCTTACAATGAGCAGTTCTTC. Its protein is CASSVLAGAYNEQFF.

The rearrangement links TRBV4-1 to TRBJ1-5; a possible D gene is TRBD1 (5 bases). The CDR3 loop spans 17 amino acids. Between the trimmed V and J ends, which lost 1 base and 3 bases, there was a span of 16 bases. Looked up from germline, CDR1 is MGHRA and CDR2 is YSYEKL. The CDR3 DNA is TGCGCCAGCAGCCAAGCCCGGGGACTGCAGTTCAATCAGCCCCAGCATTTT. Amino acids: CASSQARGLQFNQPQHF.

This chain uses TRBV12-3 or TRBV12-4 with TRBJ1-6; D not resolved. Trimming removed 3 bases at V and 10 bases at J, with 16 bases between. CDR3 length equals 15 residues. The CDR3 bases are TGTGCCAGCAGTTTGTCCGGCTGGGTTGGGTCACCCCTCCACTTT. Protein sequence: CASSLSGWVGSPLHF.

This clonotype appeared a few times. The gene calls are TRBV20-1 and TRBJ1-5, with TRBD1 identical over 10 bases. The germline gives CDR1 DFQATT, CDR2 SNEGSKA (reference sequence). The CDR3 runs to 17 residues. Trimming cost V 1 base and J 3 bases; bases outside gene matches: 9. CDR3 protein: CSARGPGTGAYNQPQHF. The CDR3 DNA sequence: TGCAGTGCTAGAGGCCCCGGGACAGGGGCCTACAATCAGCCCCAGCATTTT.

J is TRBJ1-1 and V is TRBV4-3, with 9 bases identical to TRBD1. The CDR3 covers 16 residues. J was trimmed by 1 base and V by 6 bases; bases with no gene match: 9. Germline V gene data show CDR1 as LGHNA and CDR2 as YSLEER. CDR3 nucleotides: TGCGCCAGCAGACCTGCCGGGACAGGGTGGAACACTGAAGCTTTCTTT. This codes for CASRPAGTGWNTEAFF.

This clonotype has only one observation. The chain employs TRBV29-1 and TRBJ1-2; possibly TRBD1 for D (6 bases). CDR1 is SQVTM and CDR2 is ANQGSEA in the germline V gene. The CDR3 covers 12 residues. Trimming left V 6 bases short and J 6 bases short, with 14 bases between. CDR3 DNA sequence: TGCAGCGTAGAACAGGGTTACAATGGCTACACCTTC. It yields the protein CSVEQGYNGYTF.

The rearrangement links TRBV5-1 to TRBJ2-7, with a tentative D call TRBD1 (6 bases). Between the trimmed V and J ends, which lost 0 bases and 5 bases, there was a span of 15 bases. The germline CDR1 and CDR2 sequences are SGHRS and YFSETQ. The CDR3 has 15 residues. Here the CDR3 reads CASSLDGQFLNEQYF. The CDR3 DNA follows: TGCGCCAGCAGCTTGGACGGACAGTTTCTCAACGAGCAGTACTTC. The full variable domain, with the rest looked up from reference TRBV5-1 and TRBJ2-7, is KAGVTQTPRYLIKTRGQQVTLSCSPISGHRSVSWYQQTPGQGLQFLFEYFSETQRNKGNFPGRFSGRQFSNSRSEMNVSTLELGDSALYLCASSLDGQFLNEQYFGPGTRLTVT.

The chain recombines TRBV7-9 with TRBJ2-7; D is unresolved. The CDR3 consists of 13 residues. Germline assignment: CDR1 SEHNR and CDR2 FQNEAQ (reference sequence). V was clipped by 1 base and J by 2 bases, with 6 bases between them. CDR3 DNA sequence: TGTGCCAGCAGCTTAGGCGAGGCCTACGAGCAGTACTTC. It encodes CASSLGEAYEQYF. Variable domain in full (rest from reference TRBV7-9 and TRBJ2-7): DTGVSQNPRHKITKRGQNVTFRCDPISEHNRLYWYRQTLGQGPEFLTYFQNEAQLEKSRLLSDRFSAERPKGSFSTLEIQRTEQGDSAMYLCASSLGEAYEQYFGPGTRLTVT.

The CDR3 DNA reads as TGCAGTGTTGACAGGGAGGGATTTTTCTATGGCTACACCTTC. Its translation: CSVDREGFFYGYTF. This chain links TRBV20-1 with TRBJ1-2, with TRBD1 matching over 7 bases. After removal of 7 bases from V and 4 bases from J, the junction contained 12 bases not matched to a gene. The CDR3 spans 14 residues. Germline CDR1 and CDR2: DFQATT and SNEGSKA (reference sequence).

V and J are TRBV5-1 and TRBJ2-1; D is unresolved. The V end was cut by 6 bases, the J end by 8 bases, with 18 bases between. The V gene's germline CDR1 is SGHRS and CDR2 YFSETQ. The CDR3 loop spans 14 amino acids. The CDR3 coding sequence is TGCGCCAGCAAGGGCGACCCCGGAGAGGATGAGCAGTTCTTC. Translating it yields CASKGDPGEDEQFF.

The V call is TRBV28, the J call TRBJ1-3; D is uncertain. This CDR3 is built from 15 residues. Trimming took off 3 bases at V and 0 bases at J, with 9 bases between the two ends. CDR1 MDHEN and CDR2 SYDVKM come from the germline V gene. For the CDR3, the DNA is TGTGCCAGCAGTTTGAAGGTTTACTCTGGAAACACCATATATTTT. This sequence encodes CASSLKVYSGNTIYF.

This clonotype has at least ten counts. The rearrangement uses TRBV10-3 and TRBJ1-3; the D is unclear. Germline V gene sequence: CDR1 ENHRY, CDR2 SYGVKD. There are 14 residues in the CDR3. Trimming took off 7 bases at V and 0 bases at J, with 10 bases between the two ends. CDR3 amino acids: CAIMEVNSGNTIYF. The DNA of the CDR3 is TGTGCCATCATGGAGGTGAACTCTGGAAACACCATATATTTT.

The CDR3: CSARVQYWYTF. The DNA of the CDR3 is TGCAGTGCTAGAGTTCAATACTGGTACACCTTC. The V call is TRBV20-1, the J call TRBJ1-2; no definite D call. Trimming stripped 1 base from V and 11 bases from J, with 11 bases between. This CDR3 has 11 residues. Germline V gene lookup returns CDR1 DFQATT and CDR2 SNEGSKA (reference sequence).

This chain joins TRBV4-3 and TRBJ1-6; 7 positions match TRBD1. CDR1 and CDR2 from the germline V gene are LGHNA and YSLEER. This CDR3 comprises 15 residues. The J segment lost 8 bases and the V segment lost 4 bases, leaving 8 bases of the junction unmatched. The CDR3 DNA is TGCGCCAGCAGCCGTAGAGGACAGGAAGATTCACCCCTCCACTTT. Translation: CASSRRGQEDSPLHF.